These 20 T cell receptor beta chains were all obtained from the same sample, sequenced in a study of graft-versus-host responses after intestinal transplantation. TCRdb keeps only in-frame clones here, not all; method: immunoSEQ multiplex PCR. The sample includes 20,000 to 25,000 clones, about 57% of them seen just once. Sample: alloreactive CD4+ T cells from a mixed lymphocyte reaction culture, taken before intestinal transplant. Subset: CFSE-low proliferating T cells sorted from approximately six-day pre-transplant mixed lymphocyte reaction (GvH or HvG direction). These receptors were obtained from a human patient who received an intestinal transplant.

This chain links TRBV21-1 with TRBJ2-2; the DNA was not used to check the table's D call, TRBD1. TRBV21-1 is noted as a pseudogene. CDR3 length: 17 amino acids. The CDR3 region is CASTTWVETENTGELFF. The CDR3 DNA follows: TGTGCCAGCACCACGTGGGTCGAGACAGAGAACACCGGGGAGCTGTTTTTT.

The chain employs TRBV7-8 and TRBJ2-1; 9 nucleotides line up with TRBD2. V was pared by 3 bases and J by 7 bases, with 10 bases of the junction left unmatched. Germline CDR1 SGHVS, CDR2 FQNEAQ. The CDR3 contains 16 residues. CDR3 in DNA: TGTGCCAGCAGCTTTTCCTCGCGGGGGGGCAGGAATGAGCAGTTCTTC. This gives the protein CASSFSSRGGRNEQFF. Full variable domain (missing parts from reference TRBV7-8 and TRBJ2-1): GAGVSQSPRYKVAKRGQDVALRCDPISGHVSLFWYQQALGQGPEFLTYFQNEAQLDKSGLPSDRFFAERPEGSVSTLKIQRTQQEDSAVYLCASSFSSRGGRNEQFFGPGTRLTVL.

This clone was picked up a small number of times. The V call is TRBV14, the J call TRBJ2-3; D might be TRBD2 (5 bases). The CDR3 has 14 amino acids. V was cut by 0 bases and J by 3 bases, with 7 bases left in between. Germline V gene lookup returns CDR1 SGHDN and CDR2 FVKESK. CDR3 amino acids: CASSQDLATDTQYF. CDR3 coding DNA: TGTGCCAGCAGCCAAGATCTAGCAACAGATACGCAGTATTTT. Supplemented by reference TRBV14 and TRBJ2-3, the full variable domain reads EAGVTQFPSHSVIEKGQTVTLRCDPISGHDNLYWYRRVMGKEIKFLLHFVKESKQDESGMPNNRFLAERTGGTYSTLKVQPAELEDSGVYFCASSQDLATDTQYFGPGTRLTVL.

The rearrangement uses TRBV7-2 and TRBJ2-1; 9 bases are a match to TRBD2. This CDR3 spans 15 amino acids. J gave up 2 bases and V 5 bases, and 4 bases lay outside the gene matches. The germline CDR1 and CDR2 sequences are SGHTA and FQGNSA. The CDR3 here is CASSRSGGTYNEQFF. The DNA for the CDR3 is TGTGCCAGCAGCCGGAGCGGGGGGACCTACAATGAGCAGTTCTTC.

This clone was seen a few times. The chain is built from TRBV6-5 and TRBJ1-5; possibly TRBD1 for D (5 bases). Germline values: CDR1 MNHEY, CDR2 SVGAGI. The V end was cut by 5 bases, the J end by 7 bases, with 15 bases between. The length of the CDR3 is 14 residues. The CDR3: CASSPQQVPQPQHF. The CDR3 DNA sequence: TGTGCCAGCAGTCCGCAACAGGTCCCCCAGCCCCAGCATTTT.

The rearrangement uses TRBV14 and TRBJ1-1; 7 positions match TRBD1. V was pared by 3 bases and J by 1 base, with 2 bases of the junction left unmatched. Germline V lookup: CDR1 SGHDN, CDR2 FVKESK. This CDR3 contains 14 residues. CDR3 DNA sequence: TGTGCCAGCAGCCACCGACAGGGGAACACTGAAGCTTTCTTT. Its protein product is CASSHRQGNTEAFF. The full variable domain, in which reference TRBV14 and TRBJ1-1 provide the parts outside the CDR3, is EAGVTQFPSHSVIEKGQTVTLRCDPISGHDNLYWYRRVMGKEIKFLLHFVKESKQDESGMPNNRFLAERTGGTYSTLKVQPAELEDSGVYFCASSHRQGNTEAFFGQGTRLTVV.

This rearrangement joins TRBV4-1 to TRBJ2-2, with D tentatively TRBD1 (5 bases). Germline V gene lookup returns CDR1 MGHRA and CDR2 YSYEKL. This CDR3 contains 16 residues. The V end lost 4 bases, the J end lost 2 bases, and 14 bases lay between the germline ends. The CDR3 protein is CASSRGHSENTGELFF. CDR3 sequence (DNA): TGCGCCAGCAGCCGAGGACACTCTGAAAACACCGGGGAGCTGTTTTTT.

CDR3 region: CASSPGFQGNGGNTIYF. CDR3 bases: TGTGCCAGCTCACCTGGCTTCCAGGGAAACGGTGGAAACACCATATATTTT. This chain uses TRBV18 with TRBJ1-3, with D tentatively TRBD1 (5 bases). V was shortened by 3 bases and J by 3 bases, with 18 bases between the two germline ends. This CDR3 has 17 amino acids. CDR1 is KGHSH and CDR2 is LQKENI in the germline V gene.

The chain employs TRBV19 and TRBJ2-1; D unclear. Looked up from germline, CDR1 is LNHDA and CDR2 is SQIVND (reference sequence). The length of the CDR3 is 13 residues. Trimming removed 1 base at V and 4 bases at J, with 5 bases between. The CDR3 nucleotides read TGTGCCAGTAGTATAGCAGGTTACAATGAGCAGTTCTTC. It is translated as CASSIAGYNEQFF.

This clone was counted between two and nine times. Here the CDR3 reads CASSLSDRGTKNIQYF. The CDR3 coding sequence is TGTGCCAGCAGTTTATCGGACAGGGGAACCAAAAACATTCAGTACTTC. The V gene is TRBV27, the J gene TRBJ2-4; TRBD1 matches at 9 bases. Trimming at V came to 0 bases and at J to 2 bases, leaving 2 bases not matched to a gene. The germline gives CDR1 MNHEY, CDR2 SMNVEV (reference sequence). This CDR3 has 16 residues.

This chain uses TRBV6-5 with TRBJ2-7; no reliable D call. The CDR3 is 14 amino acids. V gave up 7 bases and J gave up 0 bases, with 13 bases separating them. Germline CDR1 MNHEY, CDR2 SVGAGI. CDR3 amino acids: CASNKLSFSYEQYF. The CDR3 DNA reads as TGTGCCAGCAATAAGCTTTCCTTCTCCTACGAGCAGTACTTC.

The chain uses TRBV10-2 and TRBJ2-7, with 9 bases matching TRBD1. The V gene's germline CDR1 is WSHSY and CDR2 SAAADI. This CDR3 comprises 15 residues. Trimming cost V 8 bases and J 2 bases; bases outside gene matches: 10. CDR3 DNA: TGCGCCAGCGGCCTGGGACAGGGCCAAACCTACGAGCAGTACTTC. Residues: CASGLGQGQTYEQYF.

The chain carries TRBV2 and TRBJ1-4; 7 bases line up with TRBD1. V was clipped by 2 bases and J by 6 bases; unmatched bases: 3. The CDR3 is 14 residues long. Germline-derived CDR1 and CDR2 are SNHLY and FYNNEI. The CDR3 sequence: CASSERTGYEKLFF. The CDR3 nucleotides are TGTGCCAGCAGTGAAAGGACAGGTTATGAAAAACTGTTTTTT.

The chain employs TRBV6-4 and TRBJ2-3; TRBD2 agrees at 7 bases. Trimming removed 3 bases from V and 5 bases from J; junction bases left unmatched: 11. This CDR3 has 16 residues. CDR1 is MRHNA, CDR2 SNTAGT, per germline. The CDR3 DNA follows: TGTGCCAGCAGTGAGTCCGGACTAGGTTTAGGAGATACGCAGTATTTT. Amino acid sequence: CASSESGLGLGDTQYF.

J is TRBJ2-2 and V is TRBV29-1; no clear D. Germline V CDR1 and CDR2: SQVTM, ANQGSEA. The CDR3 length is 11 residues. The CDR3 nucleotides are TGCAGGGCCGGGTACACCGGGGAGCTGTTTTTT. This encodes CRAGYTGELFF.

This clone was counted only a few times. The V gene is TRBV11-2, the J gene TRBJ1-4, with D possibly matching TRBD1 (5 bases). V was pared by 5 bases and J by 5 bases, with 15 bases between. This CDR3 contains 15 residues. The germline V gene encodes CDR1 SGHAT and CDR2 FQNNGV. This chain's CDR3 is CASSPRGRANEKLFF. CDR3 nucleotide sequence: TGTGCCAGCAGCCCGCGGGGCAGGGCCAATGAAAAACTGTTTTTT.

This clone has only one observation. The chain employs TRBV5-1 and TRBJ2-7, with D perhaps TRBD2 (5 bases). CDR3 length: 13 residues. The ends were cut back, 1 base at V and 3 bases at J, with 8 bases in the middle. Germline lookup yields CDR1 SGHRS and CDR2 YFSETQ. CDR3 residues: CASSLSGNYEQYF. For the CDR3, the DNA is TGCGCCAGCAGCTTGTCGGGGAACTACGAGCAGTACTTC.

This clone showed up just once. This chain uses TRBV19 with TRBJ2-2, with a tentative D call TRBD2 (7 bases). The CDR3 loop spans 15 amino acids. Germline V gene lookup returns CDR1 LNHDA and CDR2 SQIVND (reference sequence). V lost 9 bases and J lost 3, with 17 bases in between. The CDR3 reads CASARGGAHTGELFF. DNA for the CDR3: TGTGCCAGCGCGAGGGGGGGGGCCCACACCGGGGAGCTGTTTTTT.

The V call is TRBV6-1, the J call TRBJ1-5, with a tentative D call TRBD1 (6 bases). The V and J ends lost 10 bases and 3 bases respectively, with 16 bases between them. The CDR3 has 14 residues. The germline V gene has CDR1 MNHNS and CDR2 SASEGT. The CDR3 nucleotides are TGTGCCACCCATAAGACAGGCTACAATCAGCCCCAGCATTTT. It codes for CATHKTGYNQPQHF.

The genes are TRBV30 and TRBJ2-7; 7 nucleotides match TRBD1. Germline loops: CDR1 GTSNPN, CDR2 SVGIG (reference sequence). This CDR3 contains 13 residues. The ends lost 3 bases at V and 4 bases at J; junction bases unmatched: 6. DNA for the CDR3: TGTGCCTGGAGAGTTCCGGACAGGTACGAGCAGTACTTC. The encoded protein is CAWRVPDRYEQYF.